Listed below are T cell receptor beta chains from one sample, sequenced in a study of CD4 and CD8 cells across lung adenocarcinoma regions. One entry per CDR3 protein, called by TCRdb with MiXCR from the PCR reads. The sample records approximately 18,000 distinct CDR3 sequences, under 60% being singletons. The sequencing input was CD8+ T cells from the center of a lung tumor. Receptors originate from a female donor with lung adenocarcinoma. The CD4 and CD8 labels of this study may be unreliable. Both conserved end residues are part of each CDR3. D genes are given only for firm matches. Clone sizes are given selectively: once, few, many, or a class where the clone is expanded.

>TRBV7-2|NA|TRBJ2-7|many
TGTGCCAGCAGCTTAGTAAGACAGGCTGGGCACAATGAGCAGTACTTC
CASSLVRQAGHNEQYF
>TRBV6-5|NA|TRBJ1-2|once
TGTGCCAGCAGTTACGGGCGTAACTATGGCTACACCTTC
CASSYGRNYGYTF
>TRBV6-1|NA|TRBJ1-5|many
TGTGCCAGCAGTACGGGGTTCAATCAGCCCCAGCATTTT
CASSTGFNQPQHF
>TRBV6-5|NA|TRBJ2-1|many
TGTGCCAGCAGTTCGTTCTGGTTTCCCTACGAGCAGTTCTTC
CASSSFWFPYEQFF
>TRBV6-1|NA|TRBJ2-3|NA
TGTGCCAGGCCCGGGGGCCGTGGCACAGAGACGCAGTATTTT
CARPGGRGTETQYF
>TRBV7-2|NA|TRBJ2-5|NA
TGTGCCAGCAGCTTATGGGGGGGCTCCTACAATGAGCAGTACTTC
CASSLWGGSYNEQYF
>TRBV6-1|NA|TRBJ1-5|many
TGTGCCAGCAGTGAACAGGCCCAGCCCCAGCATTTT
CASSEQAQPQHF
>TRBV28|TRBD2|TRBJ2-1|NA
TGTGCCAGCAGGCCGGGAGGGCATAGCGGGAACAATGAGCAGTTCTTC
CASRPGGHSGNNEQFF
>TRBV6-7|NA|TRBJ2-5|NA
TGTGCCAGCACCTCGACTATTCCGGACGCCCAGTACTTC
CASTSTIPDAQYF
>TRBV27|NA|TRBJ1-1|few
TGTGCCAGCAGTCCCTCGGACTACCGGAACACTGAAGCTTTCTTT
CASSPSDYRNTEAFF
>TRBV6-1|TRBD2|TRBJ2-1|few
TGTGCCAGCAGTAAACTAGCGGAGTACAATGAGCAGTTCTTC
CASSKLAEYNEQFF
>TRBV20-1|NA|TRBJ2-7|NA
TGCAGTGCTAGAGACACCTACTCCTACGAGCAGTACTTC
CSARDTYSYEQYF
>TRBV6-1|TRBD1|TRBJ2-2|NA
TGTGCCAGCAAAGGACAGGGTGGGCCCGATAAGCAGTTTTTT
CASKGQGGPDKQFF
>TRBV10-3|NA|TRBJ2-5|once
TGTGCGATCAGCGAGGGCCCCGACAAAGATACCCAGTACTTC
CAISEGPDKDTQYF
>TRBV27|NA|TRBJ2-4|NA
TGTGCCAGCAGGGGACTTCAGAGTACCAACATTCAGTACTTC
CASRGLQSTNIQYF
>TRBV7-2|TRBD2|TRBJ2-5|few
TGTGCCAGCAGCTTAGTGGGACTAGGGGTGGAGACCCAGTACTTC
CASSLVGLGVETQYF
>TRBV7-2|TRBD2|TRBJ2-7|NA
TGTGCCAGCAGCTTAGAACCCGGGGGGATCTACGAGCAGTACTTC
CASSLEPGGIYEQYF
>TRBV7-3|NA|TRBJ2-1|many
TGTGCCAGCAGAAGCAGGGGGGGGTCAGACAATGAGCAGTTCTTC
CASRSRGGSDNEQFF
>TRBV27|TRBD1|TRBJ1-6|NA
TGTGCCAGCAGTCCGGGGACAGGGTCAAAGGGGGGTAATTCACCCCTCCACTTT
CASSPGTGSKGGNSPLHF
>TRBV6-1|TRBD2|TRBJ2-3|few
TGTGCCAGCAGTCAAGGACTAGCGGCTAGCACAGATACGCAGTATTTT
CASSQGLAASTDTQYF
>TRBV6-1|NA|TRBJ2-1|NA
TGTGCCAGCAGGCGACCCTACTACAATGAGCAGTTCTTC
CASRRPYYNEQFF
>TRBV12-3/TRBV12-4|NA|TRBJ1-5|NA
TGTGCCAGCAGTCAGTCATATAGCAATCAGCCCCAGCATTTT
CASSQSYSNQPQHF
>TRBV20-1|NA|TRBJ2-2|NA
TGCAGTGCAAGGGTGTTGGACACCGGGGAGCTGTTTTTT
CSARVLDTGELFF
>TRBV6-1|NA|TRBJ2-7|NA
TGTGCCAGCGCCTCAGGGGGGGCCTACGAGCAGTACTTC
CASASGGAYEQYF
>TRBV6-1|TRBD1|TRBJ2-1|few
TGTGCCAGCAGTGTCCCGGGGGACAGGGATGAAAATGAGCAGTTCTTC
CASSVPGDRDENEQFF
>TRBV27|NA|TRBJ2-2|NA
TGTGCCATTCTAGCTGGCGGGGAGCTGTTTTTT
CAILAGGELFF
>TRBV6-5|TRBD1|TRBJ1-6|NA
TGTGCCAGCAGTTCCGGGACAGGGAACTCACCCCTCCACTTT
CASSSGTGNSPLHF
>TRBV30|TRBD2|TRBJ2-1|once
TGTGCCTGGAGTGTCCTATCCCTTACGGGACTAGCGAATTACAATGAGCAGTTCTTC
CAWSVLSLTGLANYNEQFF
>TRBV12-3/TRBV12-4|NA|TRBJ1-3|NA
TGTGCCAGCAGCTTAGGGTCTTTTTCTGGAAACACCATATATTTT
CASSLGSFSGNTIYF
>TRBV6-6|NA|TRBJ2-3|medium-sized
TGTGCCAGCAGTTCAGGGGCTAGGCGTTTGGATACGCAGTATTTT
CASSSGARRLDTQYF
>TRBV6-1|NA|TRBJ2-2|many
TGTGCCAGCAGGCTTATAGGGGAAGCCGGGGAGCTGTTTTTT
CASRLIGEAGELFF
>TRBV14|TRBD1|TRBJ1-1|NA
TGTGCCAGCAGCCCAATACAGGGGGTGGGGAACACTGAAGCTTTCTTT
CASSPIQGVGNTEAFF
>TRBV6-1|TRBD2|TRBJ2-3|NA
TGTGCCAGCAGTGACCAGGGTAGCGGGGGCGAAGATACGCAGTATTTT
CASSDQGSGGEDTQYF
>TRBV27|TRBD2|TRBJ2-5|few
TGTGCCAGCAGTTTATTGATGGGGGGGCAAGAGACCCAGTACTTC
CASSLLMGGQETQYF
>TRBV27|NA|TRBJ2-7|NA
TGTGCCAGCACCCACGATAGGTTTTCACTCTACGAGCAGTACTTC
CASTHDRFSLYEQYF
>TRBV6-1|NA|TRBJ1-4|NA
TGTGCCAGCAGTGAAGGAAGAAATGAAAAACTGTTTTTT
CASSEGRNEKLFF
>TRBV6-1|TRBD1|TRBJ2-7|NA
TGTGCCAGCAGCCGGGACAGTCAATACGAGCAGTACTTC
CASSRDSQYEQYF
>TRBV11-2|NA|TRBJ2-2|large
TGTGCCAGCAGGGTAGCTCCGAACACCGGGGAGCTGTTTTTT
CASRVAPNTGELFF
>TRBV5-1|NA|TRBJ2-1|few
TGCGCCAGCAGCTTGACTCCGAGCTCCTACAATGAGCAGTTCTTC
CASSLTPSSYNEQFF
>TRBV6-1|TRBD1|TRBJ2-5|NA
TGTGCCAGCAGTGAAAACGGAAGGACAGGGGGTCGAAGAGAGACCCAGTACTTC
CASSENGRTGGRRETQYF